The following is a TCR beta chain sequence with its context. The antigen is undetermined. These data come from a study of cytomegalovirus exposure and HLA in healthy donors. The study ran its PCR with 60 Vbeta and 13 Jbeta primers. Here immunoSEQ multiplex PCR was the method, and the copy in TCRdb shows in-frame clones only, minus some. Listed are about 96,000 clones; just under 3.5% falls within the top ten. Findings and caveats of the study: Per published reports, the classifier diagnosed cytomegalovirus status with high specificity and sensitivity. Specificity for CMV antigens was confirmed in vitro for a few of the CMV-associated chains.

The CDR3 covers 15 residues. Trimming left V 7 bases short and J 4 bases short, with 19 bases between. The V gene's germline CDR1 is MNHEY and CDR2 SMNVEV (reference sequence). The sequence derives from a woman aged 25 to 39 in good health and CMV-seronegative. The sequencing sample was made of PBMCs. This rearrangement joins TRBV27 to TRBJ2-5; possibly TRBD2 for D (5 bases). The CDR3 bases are TGTGCCAGCATGGGTCGATGGGCGGCGGGAGAGACCCAGTACTTC. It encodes CASMGRWAAGETQYF.